Shown below are 3 T cell receptor beta chains from a single sample sequenced in a study of beta chain features in type 1 diabetes. Expressed TCRB transcripts were sequenced, since all the RNA that had been isolated was reverse transcribed. The data were produced by immunoSEQ multiplex PCR, yet TCRdb's version contains in-frame clones alone and is incomplete. The sample includes nearly 250,000 clones, 55% to 70% of them seen just once. The sequenced material came from naive CD4+ T cells from blood. Every receptor here comes from a man aged 25 to 40 in good health.

The chain is built from TRBV7-9 and TRBJ2-7, with TRBD2 matching 14 bases. Trimming cost V 5 bases and J 7 bases; bases outside gene matches: 10. The CDR3 sequence is 16 residues long. Germline-derived CDR1 and CDR2 are SEHNR and FQNEAQ (reference sequence). The CDR3 region is CASSPTGLAGVWEQYF. The CDR3 nucleotides are TGTGCCAGCAGCCCGACGGGACTAGCGGGAGTATGGGAGCAGTACTTC.

J is TRBJ2-6 and V is TRBV5-1; D call uncertain. V dropped 5 bases and J dropped 4 bases, with 10 bases sitting between them. This CDR3 region has 14 residues. CDR1 is SGHRS and CDR2 is YFSETQ in the germline V gene. The CDR3 reads CASRSREGANVLTF. The CDR3 DNA sequence: TGCGCCAGCAGGTCAAGGGAAGGGGCCAACGTCCTGACTTTC.

This chain links TRBV29-1 with TRBJ1-3; the D is unclear. The CDR3 contains 13 residues. V was shortened by 1 base and J by 0 bases, with 4 bases between the two germline ends. Germline CDR1 reads SQVTM; CDR2 reads ANQGSEA. The CDR3 loop is CSVEGLSGNTIYF. The DNA of the CDR3 is TGCAGCGTTGAAGGGCTCTCTGGAAACACCATATATTTT.